These 19 T cell receptor beta chains originate from one sample sequenced in a study of identical twins (dated by TCRdb to 2016 to 2017). Libraries came from 5' RACE. TCRdb shows the sequencer as Illumina HiSeq 2000. The public reads were reprocessed in TCRdb via fastp at Q25 and MiXCR, keeping in-frame beta chains. Each CDR3 protein gets just one entry, which takes the most common genes and DNA from the rows behind it. This sample comprises more than 650,000 distinct CDR3 sequences, over 5% of them detected only once. The ten largest account for under 2% of the sample. The specimen was naive T cells sorted from blood. In light of the paper, this sample's cell subset or site label describes: cells isolated with a human naive T-cell isolation kit. The source is a man aged 18 to 30 in good health.

This clonotype has at least ten counts. V and J are TRBV14 and TRBJ2-1; D remains ambiguous. With 0 bases removed from V and 13 bases from J, the gap between germline ends came to 28 bases. The CDR3 loop spans 18 amino acids. The germline gives CDR1 SGHDN, CDR2 FVKESK. The CDR3 nucleotides are TGTGCCAGCAGCCAAGATCTATTCGGGTCGGTAGTTGAGCGTTATCAGTTCTTC. Its translation is CASSQDLFGSVVERYQFF.

Only a few counts were recorded for this clonotype. J is TRBJ1-4 and V is TRBV6-5, with D hard to call. This CDR3 region has 14 residues. Germline CDR1 reads MNHEY; CDR2 reads SVGAGI. V shed 4 bases and J shed 0 bases, with 6 bases lying between them. The CDR3 bases are TGTGCCAGCAGTTCCAGCGCAACTAATGAAAAACTGTTTTTT. Its translation: CASSSSATNEKLFF.

V is TRBV7-8 and J is TRBJ2-1; TRBD1 matches 7 bases. Germline CDR1 and CDR2: SGHVS and FQNEAQ. This CDR3 is 13 amino acids long. The CDR3, as DNA: TGTGCATCAACAGGGGCTGTCTACAATGAGCAGTTCTTC. Its translation: CASTGAVYNEQFF.

This clonotype was seen many times. Written as DNA, the CDR3 is TGCGCCAGCAGCTTAGGGTACGCTGCCCGAACAGATACGCAGTATTTT. Translation gives CASSLGYAARTDTQYF. V gene TRBV5-1 combines with J gene TRBJ2-3; D not certain. This CDR3 region has 16 residues. Trimming stripped 2 bases from V and 3 bases from J, with 16 bases between. CDR1 is SGHRS and CDR2 is YFSETQ in the germline V gene.

This clonotype was counted ten times or more. V gene TRBV5-6 combines with J gene TRBJ2-5; D possibly corresponds to TRBD1 (6 bases). CDR3 length equals 16 residues. Germline V gene lookup returns CDR1 SGHDT and CDR2 YYEEEE. Trimming cost V 4 bases and J 4 bases, with 20 bases left between them. CDR3 coding DNA: TGTGCCAGCAGCACGGTGACAGGTGGAGTACCAGAGACCCAGTACTTC. It translates to CASSTVTGGVPETQYF.

This clonotype showed up many times. This chain links TRBV12-3 or TRBV12-4 with TRBJ1-1; D unresolved. V dropped 5 bases and J dropped 1 base, with 8 bases sitting between them. The CDR3 consists of 13 residues. CDR3 protein: CASSTARNTEAFF. The CDR3 DNA sequence: TGTGCCAGCAGTACCGCCAGGAACACTGAAGCTTTCTTT.

To note about this clonotype: The junction does not match germline at one end; this may be a read error. The rearrangement joins TRBV30 to TRBJ1-4; D is uncertain. Germline V gives CDR1 GTSNPN, CDR2 SVGIG (reference sequence). This CDR3 is 15 amino acids long. In nucleotides, the CDR3 is TGTGCCTGGAGTGTCCTGATGAGCCCGAATGGAAAACTGTTTTTT. It translates to CAWSVLMSPNGKLFF.

This clonotype was seen repeatedly, ten times or more. The rearrangement uses TRBV10-3 and TRBJ2-7; no definite D call. This CDR3 spans 14 amino acids. CDR1 is ENHRY, CDR2 SYGVKD, per germline. Trimming removed 7 bases from V and 0 bases from J, with 13 bases in between. CDR3 sequence reads: CAIKSSVDSYEQYF. CDR3 nucleotide sequence: TGTGCCATCAAATCTTCGGTAGACTCCTACGAGCAGTACTTC.

This clonotype was picked up a small number of times. The genes are TRBV6-2 or TRBV6-3 and TRBJ2-1; TRBD2 agrees at 10 bases. From germline, CDR1 is MNHEY and CDR2 SVGEGT. CDR3 size: 19 residues. V gave up 3 bases and J gave up 1 base; unmatched junction bases: 12. Here the CDR3 DNA reads TGTGCCAGCAGTTATTGGATTAGCGGGAGGCCGAAGTCCTACAATGAGCAGTTCTTC. Translated: CASSYWISGRPKSYNEQFF.

This clonotype was recorded a few times. The V gene is TRBV10-3, the J gene TRBJ2-5; possible D gene TRBD2, 5 bases. This CDR3 has 14 amino acids. CDR1 ENHRY and CDR2 SYGVKD come from the germline V gene. V shed 5 bases and J shed 0 bases, with 10 bases lying between them. The chain's CDR3 is CAISQRENQETQYF. The CDR3, as DNA: TGTGCCATCAGTCAGAGGGAAAACCAAGAGACCCAGTACTTC.

On this clonotype itself: A much more abundant neighbour one base away suggests this may be a read error. The final CDR3 position lacks the conserved phenylalanine or tryptophan, pointing to a likely read error. The chain recombines TRBV6-1 with TRBJ1-5, with D possibly matching TRBD1 (5 bases). Trimming left V 7 bases short and J 6 bases short, with 13 bases between. The germline CDR1 and CDR2 sequences are MNHNS and SASEGT. CDR3 length: 13 residues. The CDR3, as DNA: TGTGCCAGCAAAGTCAGGGAACTTCAGCCCCAGCATTCT. This encodes CASKVRELQPQHS.

This clonotype appeared many times. This CDR3 reads CSAPTFSGRTGSLEQYF. CDR3 nucleotides: TGCAGTGCTCCGACTTTTAGCGGGAGGACCGGGAGCCTCGAGCAGTACTTC. V is TRBV20-1 and J is TRBJ2-7, with TRBD2 matching 10 bases. Germline trimming cut 5 bases from V and 6 bases from J; bases unmatched to any gene: 19. CDR1 DFQATT and CDR2 SNEGSKA come from the germline V gene (reference sequence). CDR3 length: 17 residues.

This clonotype was detected ten times or more. V and J are TRBV12-3 or TRBV12-4 and TRBJ2-5; 8 nucleotides agree with TRBD1. The V and J ends lost 4 bases and 10 bases, in that order; junction bases with no gene match: 11. The CDR3 contains 14 residues. CDR3 coding DNA: TGTGCCAGCAGTTCCCGGGACAGGCTTTGGGACCAGTACTTC. Translation gives CASSSRDRLWDQYF.

This clonotype was detected many times. The rearrangement uses TRBV20-1 and TRBJ2-3, with D tentatively TRBD1 or TRBD2 (5 bases each). Germline V CDR1 and CDR2: DFQATT, SNEGSKA (reference sequence). V lost 7 bases to trimming and J lost 3 bases, with 14 bases between them. The CDR3 extends over 13 amino acids. Here the CDR3 reads CSDSRGRTDTQYF. DNA for the CDR3: TGCAGTGATAGTCGGGGCAGGACAGATACGCAGTATTTT.

V usage is TRBV6-6 and J usage is TRBJ2-1; TRBD1 might be the D (6 bases). V dropped 6 bases and J dropped 8 bases, with 14 bases sitting between them. Germline values: CDR1 MNHNY, CDR2 SVGAGI (reference sequence). CDR3 length: 13 residues. CDR3 nucleotide sequence: TGTGCCAGCAGCAACGATTGGACAGATGAGCAGTTCTTC. This translates into CASSNDWTDEQFF.

The gene calls are TRBV5-1 and TRBJ2-5, with D perhaps being TRBD1 or TRBD2 (5 bases each). Germline CDR1 SGHRS, CDR2 YFSETQ. The CDR3 has 14 residues. Between the trimmed V and J ends, which lost 7 bases and 1 base, there was a span of 14 bases. The CDR3 sequence is CASHDGARQETQYF. CDR3 nucleotide sequence: TGCGCCAGCCACGACGGGGCGCGCCAAGAGACCCAGTACTTC.

This clonotype was found a few times. This chain links TRBV24-1 with TRBJ2-2, with 7 bases identical to TRBD1. CDR1 is KGHDR, CDR2 SFDVKD, per germline. Unmatched junction bases numbered 3, after V lost 9 bases and J lost 6 bases. The CDR3 sequence is 12 residues long. CDR3 loop: CATSTGPGELFF. The CDR3 nucleotides are TGTGCCACCTCGACAGGGCCCGGGGAGCTGTTTTTT.

The rearrangement joins TRBV5-8 to TRBJ2-2; TRBD1 matches 10 bases. The length of the CDR3 is 16 residues. V shed 5 bases, J shed 4 bases, and the junction held 8 bases outside the gene matches. The germline gives CDR1 SGHTS, CDR2 YDEGEE. Here the CDR3 reads CASSSRQGAGTGELFF. CDR3 bases: TGTGCCAGCAGTTCTCGACAGGGGGCTGGCACCGGGGAGCTGTTTTTT.

Only a few counts were recorded for this clonotype. The chain combines TRBV7-6 with TRBJ2-5, with 10 bases fitting TRBD2. The CDR3 sequence is 15 residues long. Germline CDR1 is SGHVS and CDR2 is FNYEAQ. V shed 5 bases and J 6 bases; nucleotides not matched to a gene: 9. CDR3 sequence (DNA): TGTGCCAGCAGCAACAGAGGACTAGCGGTGAAGACCCAGTACTTC. It yields the protein CASSNRGLAVKTQYF.